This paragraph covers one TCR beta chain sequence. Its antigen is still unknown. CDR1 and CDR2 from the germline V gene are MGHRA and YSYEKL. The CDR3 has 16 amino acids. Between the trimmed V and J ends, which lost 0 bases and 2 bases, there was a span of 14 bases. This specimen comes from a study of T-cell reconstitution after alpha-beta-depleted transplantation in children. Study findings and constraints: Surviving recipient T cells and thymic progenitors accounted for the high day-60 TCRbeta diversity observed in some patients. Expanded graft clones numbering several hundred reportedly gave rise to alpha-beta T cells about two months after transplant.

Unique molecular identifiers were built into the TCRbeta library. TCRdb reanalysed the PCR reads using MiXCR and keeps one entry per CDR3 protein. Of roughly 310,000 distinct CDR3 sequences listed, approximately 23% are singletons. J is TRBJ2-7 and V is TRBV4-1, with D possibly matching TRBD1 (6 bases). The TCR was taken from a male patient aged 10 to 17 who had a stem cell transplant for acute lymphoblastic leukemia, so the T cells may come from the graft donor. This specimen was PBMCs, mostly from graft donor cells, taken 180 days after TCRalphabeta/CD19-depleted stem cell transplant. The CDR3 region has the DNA TGCGCCAGCAGCCAAGAAGTGGGGGCAGGGGCCTACGAGCAGTACTTC. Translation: CASSQEVGAGAYEQYF.